Listed below are T cell receptor beta chains from one sample, sequenced in a study of blood T cell repertoires in COVID-19. Assay used: immunoSEQ multiplex PCR; TCRdb lists only in-frame clones, some missing. Of approximately 170,000 clones detected, less than 90% appear once; the ten largest clones hold 13% to 15%. The sequenced sample consisted of peripheral blood. These receptors came from a woman in her sixties or seventies with COVID-19, enrolled during active disease. CDR3s include the opening cysteine and the closing phenylalanine or tryptophan. The order of the fields is J gene, V gene, CDR3 length, CDR3 protein.

J: TRBJ2-7; V: TRBV7-8; length: 16; CDR3: CASSRGTGGGSYEQYF
J: TRBJ2-7; V: TRBV3-1/TRBV3-2; length: 14; CDR3: CASSQGIRVYEQYF
J: TRBJ1-1; V: TRBV19; length: 14; CDR3: CASSIWGGRTEAFF
J: TRBJ1-6; V: TRBV23-1; length: 14; CDR3: CASSPSSYNSPLHF
J: TRBJ1-2; V: TRBV29-1; length: 12; CDR3: CSTRQGFYGYTF
J: TRBJ2-7; V: TRBV7-8; length: 14; CDR3: CASSYGTGDYEQYF
J: TRBJ1-2; V: TRBV7-2; length: 14; CDR3: CASSPPGVRYGYTF
J: TRBJ1-5; V: TRBV30; length: 13; CDR3: CAWSSSRGQPQHF
J: TRBJ2-2; V: TRBV19; length: 17; CDR3: CASSIQDRSGYTGELFF
J: TRBJ1-3; V: TRBV11-2; length: 14; CDR3: CASSAMRSGNTIYF